The entry that follows covers one T cell receptor beta chain sequence. The antigen remains unidentified. The germline V gene encodes CDR1 LNHDA and CDR2 SQIVND (reference sequence). V trimming: 5 bases; J trimming: 7 bases; junction bases outside the gene matches: 14. The CDR3 is 16 amino acids. This record comes from a study of T cell responses to AZD1222 COVID-19 vaccine. Study-level points and caveats: The sample set comprised mostly white British donors with more females, and clonal diversity was possibly underestimated. Just six people given AZD1222 tested seropositive at baseline.

The data were produced by immunoSEQ multiplex PCR, yet TCRdb's version contains in-frame clones alone and is incomplete. Among 150,000 or so clones listed, roughly four fifths were seen once. The sample in question was peripheral blood, obtained on day 0 of MenACWY control vaccination. The chain employs TRBV19 and TRBJ1-5; the match to TRBD1 covers 7 bases. The receptor was isolated from an adult in good health. CDR3 in DNA: TGTGCCAGTAGTGGTCAACGACGCCAGGGGGAACAGCCCCAGCATTTT. It is translated as CASSGQRRQGEQPQHF.